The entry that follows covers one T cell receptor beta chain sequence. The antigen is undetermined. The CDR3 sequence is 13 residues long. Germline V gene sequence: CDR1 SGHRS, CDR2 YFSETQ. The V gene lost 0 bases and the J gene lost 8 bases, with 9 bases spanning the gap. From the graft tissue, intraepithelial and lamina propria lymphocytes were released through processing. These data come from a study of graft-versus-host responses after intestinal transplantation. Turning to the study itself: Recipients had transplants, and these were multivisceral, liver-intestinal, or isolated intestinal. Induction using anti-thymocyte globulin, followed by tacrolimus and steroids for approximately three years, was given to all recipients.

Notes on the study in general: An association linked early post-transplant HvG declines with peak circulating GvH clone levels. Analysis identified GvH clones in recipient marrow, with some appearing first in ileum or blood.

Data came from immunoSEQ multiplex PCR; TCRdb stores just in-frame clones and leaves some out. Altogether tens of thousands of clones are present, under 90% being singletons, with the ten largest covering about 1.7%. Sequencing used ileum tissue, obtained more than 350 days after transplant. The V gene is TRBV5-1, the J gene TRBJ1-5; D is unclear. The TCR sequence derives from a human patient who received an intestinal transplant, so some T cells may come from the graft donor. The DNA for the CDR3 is TGCGCCAGCAGCTTGGGGCCGACCGAGCCCCAGCATTTT. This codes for CASSLGPTEPQHF.